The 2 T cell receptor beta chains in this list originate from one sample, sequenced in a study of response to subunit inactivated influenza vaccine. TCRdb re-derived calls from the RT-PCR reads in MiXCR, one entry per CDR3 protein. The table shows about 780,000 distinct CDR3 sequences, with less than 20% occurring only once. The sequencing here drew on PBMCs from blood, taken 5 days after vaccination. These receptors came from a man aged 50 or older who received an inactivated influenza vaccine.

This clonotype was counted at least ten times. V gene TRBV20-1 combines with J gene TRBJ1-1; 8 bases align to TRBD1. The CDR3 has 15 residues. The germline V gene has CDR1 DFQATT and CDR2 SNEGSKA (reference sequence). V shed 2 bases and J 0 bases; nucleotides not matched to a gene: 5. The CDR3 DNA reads TGCAGTGCTAGACCGAGGACAGGGATGAACACTGAAGCTTTCTTT. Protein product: CSARPRTGMNTEAFF.

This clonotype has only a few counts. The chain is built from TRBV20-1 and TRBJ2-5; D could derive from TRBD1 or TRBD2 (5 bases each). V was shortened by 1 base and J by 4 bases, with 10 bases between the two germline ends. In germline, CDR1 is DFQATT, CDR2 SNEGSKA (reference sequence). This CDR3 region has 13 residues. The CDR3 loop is CSARVSGTETQYF. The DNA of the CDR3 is TGCAGTGCTAGAGTCTCAGGGACAGAGACCCAGTACTTC.